These 16 T cell receptor beta chains were all obtained from the same sample, sequenced in a study of T cell responses to AZD1222 COVID-19 vaccine. Assay: immunoSEQ multiplex PCR; the TCRdb copy retains only in-frame clones and omits some. The repertoire holds 130,000 or so clones, with over 90% as singletons. The sequencing here drew on peripheral blood, taken on day 0 of AZD1222 vaccination. The receptors shown here come from an adult in good health.

The chain joins TRBV27 to TRBJ1-1, with 7 bases aligning to TRBD1. J was trimmed by 7 bases and V by 2 bases; bases with no gene match: 16. This CDR3 contains 17 residues. Germline values: CDR1 MNHEY, CDR2 SMNVEV (reference sequence). CDR3 loop: CASSLGTGQPKGGEAFF. The CDR3 nucleotides are TGTGCCAGCAGTTTAGGTACGGGACAGCCTAAGGGGGGTGAAGCTTTCTTT.

The rearrangement links TRBV7-2 to TRBJ1-5; D may be TRBD1 (6 bases). The CDR3 extends over 17 amino acids. Germline CDR1 reads SGHTA; CDR2 reads FQGNSA. Trimming left V 5 bases short and J 9 bases short, with 26 bases between. CDR3 bases: TGTGCCAGCAGCCCTACTAGGGCGGCAGGGGCGGGAAGGCCCCAGCATTTT. Translating gives CASSPTRAAGAGRPQHF.

The chain uses TRBV19 and TRBJ1-5, with D possibly matching TRBD1 (5 bases). This CDR3 has 14 residues. Looked up from germline, CDR1 is LNHDA and CDR2 is SQIVND (reference sequence). The germline V and J ends were trimmed by 1 base and 7 bases, with 11 bases remaining between them. CDR3 amino acids: CASSIARGGQPQHF. The CDR3 region has the DNA TGTGCCAGTAGTATAGCGAGGGGAGGGCAGCCCCAGCATTTT.

This clone was seen just once. The chain combines TRBV6-5 with TRBJ2-3; D uncertain. V lost 8 bases and J lost 2, with 8 bases in between. Germline V gene data show CDR1 as MNHEY and CDR2 as SVGAGI. The length of the CDR3 is 12 residues. The CDR3 protein is CASVPSTDTQYF. The CDR3 bases are TGTGCCAGCGTTCCCTCCACAGATACGCAGTATTTT.

The V call is TRBV29-1, the J call TRBJ2-7; tentative D call: TRBD1 (6 bases). Per the germline V gene, CDR1 is SQVTM and CDR2 is ANQGSEA. CDR3 length: 12 residues. V lost 4 bases to trimming and J lost 1 base, with 8 bases between them. Written as DNA, the CDR3 is TGCAGCGTTGGGGACAAGTCCTACGAGCAGTACTTC. Residues: CSVGDKSYEQYF.

The V and J genes are TRBV7-9 and TRBJ1-2, with 7 bases that match TRBD1. CDR3 size: 13 residues. V shed 4 bases and J 8 bases; nucleotides not matched to a gene: 7. The germline V gene has CDR1 SEHNR and CDR2 FQNEAQ (reference sequence). The CDR3 DNA reads TGTGCCAGCAGCTGGCGACAGGGCCAAGGCTACACCTTC. This sequence encodes CASSWRQGQGYTF.

The V gene is TRBV10-1, the J gene TRBJ2-2; D is unresolved. CDR1 and CDR2 from the germline V gene are WNHNN and SYGVQD (reference sequence). Trimming pared 3 bases from V and 3 bases from J, leaving 14 bases between. There are 16 residues in the CDR3. CDR3 coding DNA: TGCGCCAGCAGTGAATTTTTGCAGGAACACACCGGGGAGCTGTTTTTT. It codes for CASSEFLQEHTGELFF.

The J gene is TRBJ1-6, the V gene TRBV9; the D is unclear. CDR3 length: 16 residues. Deletions cut 3 bases from V and 5 bases from J, with 15 bases between. From germline, CDR1 is SGDLS and CDR2 YYNGEE. The CDR3 protein is CASSANSPSDNSPLHF. As DNA, the CDR3 is TGTGCCAGCAGCGCTAATAGTCCGTCCGATAATTCACCCCTCCACTTT.

This clone was counted between two and nine times. V is TRBV4-3 and J is TRBJ2-7; no reliable D call. This CDR3 region has 16 residues. V lost 0 bases and J lost 6, with 18 bases in between. Germline V CDR1 and CDR2: LGHNA, YSLEER. CDR3 DNA sequence: TGCGCCAGCAGCCAAGAGATAGGCGGAAATTCCATCGAGCAGTACTTC. This sequence encodes CASSQEIGGNSIEQYF.

The V call is TRBV4-3, the J call TRBJ2-1, with 8 bases matching TRBD2. CDR3 length equals 14 residues. With 1 base clipped from V and 7 bases from J, the junction kept 3 bases outside the gene matches. The germline V gene has CDR1 LGHNA and CDR2 YSLEER. CDR3 sequence: CASSQAGGRNEQFF. CDR3 coding DNA: TGCGCCAGCAGCCAAGCGGGAGGGCGGAATGAGCAGTTCTTC.

The rearrangement links TRBV29-1 to TRBJ1-2; the D is unclear. This CDR3 has 14 residues. Germline lookup yields CDR1 SQVTM and CDR2 ANQGSEA. Trimming stripped 4 bases from V and 6 bases from J, with 18 bases between. CDR3 DNA sequence: TGCAGCGTTGCTACCCCGGGCCAGACCCATGGCTACACCTTC. Translated, it gives CSVATPGQTHGYTF.

For the CDR3, the DNA is TGTGCCAGCAGCGGGGTAAGGGGCGTATACCACAATGAGCAGTTCTTC. It yields the protein CASSGVRGVYHNEQFF. The chain uses TRBV9 and TRBJ2-1; perhaps TRBD1 as D (5 bases). The ends were cut back, 3 bases at V and 5 bases at J, with 18 bases in the middle. This CDR3 has 16 amino acids. Germline CDR1 reads SGDLS; CDR2 reads YYNGEE.

The chain couples TRBV27 to TRBJ2-2, with 8 bases matching TRBD1. The CDR3 consists of 14 residues. Germline values: CDR1 MNHEY, CDR2 SMNVEV (reference sequence). V lost 7 bases and J lost 7; bases outside the gene matches: 8. The CDR3 spells CASTAGGAGGELFF. In DNA form, the CDR3 reads TGTGCCAGCACCGCAGGGGGCGCCGGCGGGGAGCTGTTTTTT.

The chain links TRBV7-5 to TRBJ2-7. TRBV7-5 is deemed a pseudogene. CDR3 length: 12 amino acids. This CDR3 reads CVRSLVGYEQYF. The DNA of the CDR3 is TGTGTCAGAAGCTTAGTTGGATACGAGCAGTACTTC.

The rearrangement uses TRBV19 and TRBJ2-7, with TRBD2 matching 9 bases. The CDR3 consists of 14 residues. V was clipped by 3 bases and J by 5 bases; unmatched bases: 5. Germline lookup yields CDR1 LNHDA and CDR2 SQIVND (reference sequence). CDR3 protein: CASSIGLASDEQYF. CDR3 DNA sequence: TGTGCCAGTAGTATTGGACTAGCGTCCGACGAGCAGTACTTC.

The chain couples TRBV6-1 to TRBJ2-7; the D gene could be TRBD1 or TRBD2 (5 bases each). Germline values: CDR1 MNHNS, CDR2 SASEGT. Trimming took off 0 bases at V and 8 bases at J, with 20 bases between the two ends. There are 16 residues in the CDR3. This CDR3 is CASSEAGSLGLGKQYF. For the CDR3, the DNA is TGTGCCAGCAGTGAAGCGGGGAGTTTGGGGCTCGGGAAGCAGTACTTC.